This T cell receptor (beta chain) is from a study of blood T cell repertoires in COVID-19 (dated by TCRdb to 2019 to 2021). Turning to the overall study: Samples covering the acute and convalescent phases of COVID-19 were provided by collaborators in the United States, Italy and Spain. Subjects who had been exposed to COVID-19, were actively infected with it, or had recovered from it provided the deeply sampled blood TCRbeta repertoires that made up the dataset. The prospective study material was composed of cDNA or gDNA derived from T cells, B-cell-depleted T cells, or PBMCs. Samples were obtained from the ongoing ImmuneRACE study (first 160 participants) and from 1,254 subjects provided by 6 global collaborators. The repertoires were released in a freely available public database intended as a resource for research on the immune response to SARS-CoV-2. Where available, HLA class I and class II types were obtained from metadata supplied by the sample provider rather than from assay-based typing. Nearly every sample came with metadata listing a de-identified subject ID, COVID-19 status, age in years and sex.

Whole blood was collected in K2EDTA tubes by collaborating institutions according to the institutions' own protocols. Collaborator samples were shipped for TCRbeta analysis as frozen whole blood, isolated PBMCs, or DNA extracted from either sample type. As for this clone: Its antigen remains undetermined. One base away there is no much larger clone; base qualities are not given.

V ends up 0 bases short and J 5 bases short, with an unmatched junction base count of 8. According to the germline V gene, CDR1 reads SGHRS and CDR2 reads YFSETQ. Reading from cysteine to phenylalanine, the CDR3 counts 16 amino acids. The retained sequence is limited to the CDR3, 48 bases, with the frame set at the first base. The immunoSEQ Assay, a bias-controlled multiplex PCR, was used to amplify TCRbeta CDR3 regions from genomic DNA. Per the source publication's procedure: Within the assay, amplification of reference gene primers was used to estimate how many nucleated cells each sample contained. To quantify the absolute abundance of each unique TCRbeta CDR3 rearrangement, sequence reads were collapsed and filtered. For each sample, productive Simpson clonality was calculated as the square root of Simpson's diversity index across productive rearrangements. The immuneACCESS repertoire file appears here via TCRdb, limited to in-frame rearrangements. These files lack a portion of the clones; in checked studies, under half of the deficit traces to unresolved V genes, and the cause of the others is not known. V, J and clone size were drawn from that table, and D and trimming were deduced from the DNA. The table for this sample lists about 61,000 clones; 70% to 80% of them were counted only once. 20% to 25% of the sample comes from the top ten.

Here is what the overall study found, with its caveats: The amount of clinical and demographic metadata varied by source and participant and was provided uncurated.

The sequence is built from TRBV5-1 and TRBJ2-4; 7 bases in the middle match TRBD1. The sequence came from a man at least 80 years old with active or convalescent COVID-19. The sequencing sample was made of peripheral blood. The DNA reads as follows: TGCGCCAGCAGCTTGGGGCCCGGGCAGGGGGAAAACATTCAGTACTTC. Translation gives CASSLGPGQGENIQYF. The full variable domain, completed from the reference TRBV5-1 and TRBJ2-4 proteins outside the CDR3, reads KAGVTQTPRYLIKTRGQQVTLSCSPISGHRSVSWYQQTPGQGLQFLFEYFSETQRNKGNFPGRFSGRQFSNSRSEMNVSTLELGDSALYLCASSLGPGQGENIQYFGAGTRLSVL.